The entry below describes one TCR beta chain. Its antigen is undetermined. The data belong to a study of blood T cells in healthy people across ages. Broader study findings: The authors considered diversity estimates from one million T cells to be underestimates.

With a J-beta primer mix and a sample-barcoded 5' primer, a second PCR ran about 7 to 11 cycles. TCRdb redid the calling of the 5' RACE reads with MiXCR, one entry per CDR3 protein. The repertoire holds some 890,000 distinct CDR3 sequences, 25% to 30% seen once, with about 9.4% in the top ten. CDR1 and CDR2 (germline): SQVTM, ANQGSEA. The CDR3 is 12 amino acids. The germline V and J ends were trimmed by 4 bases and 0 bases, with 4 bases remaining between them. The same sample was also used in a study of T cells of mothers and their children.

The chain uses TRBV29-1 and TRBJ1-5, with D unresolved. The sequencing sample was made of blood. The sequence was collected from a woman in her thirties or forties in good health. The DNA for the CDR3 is TGCAGCGTTGCCCATAGCAATCAGCCCCAGCATTTT. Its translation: CSVAHSNQPQHF.